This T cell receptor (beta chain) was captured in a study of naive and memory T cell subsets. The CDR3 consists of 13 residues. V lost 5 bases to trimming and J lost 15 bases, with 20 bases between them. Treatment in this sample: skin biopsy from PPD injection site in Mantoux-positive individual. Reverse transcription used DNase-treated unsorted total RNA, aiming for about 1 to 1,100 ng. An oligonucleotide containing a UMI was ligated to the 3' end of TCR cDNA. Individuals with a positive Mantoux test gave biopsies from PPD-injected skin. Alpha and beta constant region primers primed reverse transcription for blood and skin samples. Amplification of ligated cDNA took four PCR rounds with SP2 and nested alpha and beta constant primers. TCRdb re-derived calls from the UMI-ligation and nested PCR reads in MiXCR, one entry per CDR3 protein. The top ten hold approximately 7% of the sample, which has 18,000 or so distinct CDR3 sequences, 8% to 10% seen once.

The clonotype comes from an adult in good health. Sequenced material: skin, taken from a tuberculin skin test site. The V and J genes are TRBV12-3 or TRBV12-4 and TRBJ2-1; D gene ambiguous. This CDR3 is CASSPVGLNTWFF. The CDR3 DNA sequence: TGTGCCAGCAGTCCCGTCGGGCTTAACACCTGGTTCTTC.